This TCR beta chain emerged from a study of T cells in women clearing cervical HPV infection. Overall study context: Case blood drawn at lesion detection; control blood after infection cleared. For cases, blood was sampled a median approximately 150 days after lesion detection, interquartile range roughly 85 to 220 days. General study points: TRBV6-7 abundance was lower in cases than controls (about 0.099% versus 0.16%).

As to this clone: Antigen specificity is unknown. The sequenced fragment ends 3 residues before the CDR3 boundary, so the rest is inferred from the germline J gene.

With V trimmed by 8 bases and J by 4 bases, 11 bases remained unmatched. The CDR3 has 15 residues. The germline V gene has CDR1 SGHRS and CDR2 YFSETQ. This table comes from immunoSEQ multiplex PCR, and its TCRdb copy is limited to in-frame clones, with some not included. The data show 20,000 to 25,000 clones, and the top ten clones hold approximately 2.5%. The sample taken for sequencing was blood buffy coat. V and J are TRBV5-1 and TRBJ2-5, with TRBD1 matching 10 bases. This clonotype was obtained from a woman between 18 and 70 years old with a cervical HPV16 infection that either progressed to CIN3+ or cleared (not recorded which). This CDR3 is CASGGTGALGETQYF. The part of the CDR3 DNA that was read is TGCGCCAGTGGCGGGACAGGGGCGCTAGGAGAGACC.